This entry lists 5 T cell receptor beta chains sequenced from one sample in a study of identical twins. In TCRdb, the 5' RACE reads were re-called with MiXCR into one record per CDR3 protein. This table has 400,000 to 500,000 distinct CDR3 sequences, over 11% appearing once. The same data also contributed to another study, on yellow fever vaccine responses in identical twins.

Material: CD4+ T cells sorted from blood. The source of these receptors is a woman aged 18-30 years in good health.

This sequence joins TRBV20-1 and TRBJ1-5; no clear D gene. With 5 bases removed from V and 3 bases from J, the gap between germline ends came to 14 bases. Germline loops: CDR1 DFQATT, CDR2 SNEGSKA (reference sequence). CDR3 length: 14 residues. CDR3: CSAGRVAVNQPQHF. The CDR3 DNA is TGCAGTGCTGGGCGGGTCGCTGTCAATCAGCCCCAGCATTTT.

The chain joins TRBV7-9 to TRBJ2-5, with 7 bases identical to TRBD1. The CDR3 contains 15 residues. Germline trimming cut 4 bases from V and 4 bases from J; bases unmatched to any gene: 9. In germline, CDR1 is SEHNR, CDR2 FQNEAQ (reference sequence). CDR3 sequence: CASSYSATGAETQYF. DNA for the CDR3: TGTGCCAGCAGCTATTCTGCTACAGGGGCAGAGACCCAGTACTTC.

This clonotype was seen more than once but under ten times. For the CDR3, the DNA is TGTGCCAGCAGCTTCAGCGATAACACTGAAGCTTTCTTT. This sequence encodes CASSFSDNTEAFF. This chain joins TRBV11-1 and TRBJ1-1; D gene uncertain. In germline, CDR1 is SGHAT, CDR2 FQDESV (reference sequence). The CDR3 runs to 13 residues. Between the trimmed V and J ends, which lost 3 bases and 2 bases, there was a span of 7 bases. The full variable domain, rest sourced from reference TRBV11-1 and TRBJ1-1, is EAEVAQSPRYKITEKSQAVAFWCDPISGHATLYWYRQILGQGPELLVQFQDESVVDDSQLPKDRFSAERLKGVDSTLKIQPAELGDSAMYLCASSFSDNTEAFFGQGTRLTVV.

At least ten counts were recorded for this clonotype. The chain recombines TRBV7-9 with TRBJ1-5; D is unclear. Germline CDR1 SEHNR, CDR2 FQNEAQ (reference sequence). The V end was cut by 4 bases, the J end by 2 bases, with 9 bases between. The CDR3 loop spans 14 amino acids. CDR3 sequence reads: CASSSVAGNQPQHF. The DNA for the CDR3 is TGTGCCAGCAGCTCTGTAGCGGGCAATCAGCCCCAGCATTTT.

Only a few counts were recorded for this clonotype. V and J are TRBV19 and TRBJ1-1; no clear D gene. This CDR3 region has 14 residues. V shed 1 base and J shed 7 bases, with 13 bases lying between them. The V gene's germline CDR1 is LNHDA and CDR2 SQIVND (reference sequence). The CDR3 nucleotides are TGTGCCAGTAGTATAGCGGGGTTCAGCGGTGAAGCTTTCTTT. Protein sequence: CASSIAGFSGEAFF.